The 12 T cell receptor beta chains below come from one sample, sequenced in a study of cytomegalovirus exposure and HLA in healthy donors. Primers for the PCR totalled 60 Vbeta and 13 Jbeta. The assay was immunoSEQ multiplex PCR, and TCRdb's table has in-frame clones only and misses some. The sample has 150,000 to 200,000 clones, about 76% seen once. Sequencing was performed on PBMCs. These TCRs come from a female donor in good health and CMV-seronegative.

The chain carries TRBV19 and TRBJ1-1; TRBD1 is a possible D gene (5 bases). The CDR3 loop spans 15 amino acids. Germline assignment: CDR1 LNHDA and CDR2 SQIVND (reference sequence). The ends were cut back, 3 bases at V and 5 bases at J, with 16 bases in the middle. The CDR3 spells CASSIIPVGRTEAFF. CDR3 bases: TGTGCCAGTAGTATTATCCCAGTGGGGCGGACTGAAGCTTTCTTT.

The J gene is TRBJ1-2, the V gene TRBV5-4; 10 bases map to TRBD1. Trimming cost V 3 bases and J 5 bases; bases outside gene matches: 10. This CDR3 comprises 16 residues. Germline V gives CDR1 SGHNT, CDR2 YYREEE (reference sequence). CDR3 nucleotides: TGTGCCAGCAGCTCCCTCCTACCGGGACAGGGGTATGGCTACACCTTC. Its protein is CASSSLLPGQGYGYTF.

The chain carries TRBV6-6 and TRBJ2-1; D remains unclear. The germline V gene encodes CDR1 MNHNY and CDR2 SVGAGI (reference sequence). CDR3 length: 14 amino acids. Trimming removed 8 bases from V and 0 bases from J, with 11 bases in between. CDR3 region: CASASESSYNEQFF. CDR3 DNA sequence: TGTGCCAGCGCGAGCGAGAGCTCCTACAATGAGCAGTTCTTC.

For this clone: Additional DNA sequences in this sample encode the identical CDR3. The rearrangement links TRBV4-1 to TRBJ1-6; 7 nucleotides agree with TRBD1. In germline, CDR1 is MGHRA, CDR2 YSYEKL. V dropped 0 bases and J dropped 10; count of bases not matched to a gene: 6. This CDR3 is built from 15 residues. CDR3 nucleotides: TGCGCCAGCAGCCAAGATAAAGGGGGCATGTCACCCCTCCACTTT. Its translation is CASSQDKGGMSPLHF.

The chain carries TRBV19 and TRBJ1-2; no definite D call. Germline V gene sequence: CDR1 LNHDA, CDR2 SQIVND (reference sequence). This CDR3 is 13 amino acids long. Trimming stripped 10 bases from V and 3 bases from J, with 15 bases between. In nucleotides, the CDR3 is TGTGCCACTAAAGCGGGGAGGGACTATGGCTACACCTTC. Translating gives CATKAGRDYGYTF.

This clone was found a few times. V usage is TRBV6-6 and J usage is TRBJ2-7, with 11 nucleotides matching TRBD2. Germline CDR1 MNHNY, CDR2 SVGAGI (reference sequence). The CDR3 length is 14 residues. Losses at the gene ends were 7 bases for V and 7 bases for J; bases not matched to a gene: 9. In nucleotides, the CDR3 is TGTGCCAGCACCATACTAGCGGGAGAGGGTGAGCAGTACTTC. As protein: CASTILAGEGEQYF.

The V and J genes are TRBV2 and TRBJ2-2; 8 bases agree with TRBD1. The junction had 3 bases not matched to a gene; V was cut back by 6 bases and J by 6 bases. CDR3 length equals 13 residues. Germline V gene sequence: CDR1 SNHLY, CDR2 FYNNEI. As DNA, the CDR3 is TGTGCCAGCAGCCCGGACAGGGCCGGGGAGCTGTTTTTT. Amino acid sequence: CASSPDRAGELFF. Based on the CDR3 plus reference TRBV2 and TRBJ2-2, the full variable domain is EPEVTQTPSHQVTQMGQEVILRCVPISNHLYFYWYRQILGQKVEFLVSFYNNEISEKSEIFDDQFSVERPDGSNFTLKIRSTKLEDSAMYFCASSPDRAGELFFGEGSRLTVL.

The CDR3 is CASTLTGGLNTEAFF. The CDR3, as DNA: TGTGCCAGCACCCTAACGGGGGGGCTGAACACTGAAGCTTTCTTT. The V gene is TRBV6-1, the J gene TRBJ1-1; D is perhaps TRBD1 (6 bases). The V gene lost 7 bases and the J gene lost 0 bases, with 15 bases spanning the gap. The CDR3 is 15 amino acids. Germline CDR1 MNHNS, CDR2 SASEGT.

The chain recombines TRBV13 with TRBJ2-1; TRBD2 matches at 13 bases. This CDR3 has 17 residues. Trimming at V came to 4 bases and at J to 3 bases, leaving 6 bases not matched to a gene. CDR1 and CDR2 from the germline V gene are PRHDT and FYEKMQ (reference sequence). In DNA, the CDR3 is TGTGCCAGCAGCTCCGGACTAGCGGGAGAGGACTACAATGAGCAGTTCTTC. Protein: CASSSGLAGEDYNEQFF.

V is TRBV20-1 and J is TRBJ2-7, with a tentative D call TRBD1 (6 bases). Germline V lookup: CDR1 DFQATT, CDR2 SNEGSKA (reference sequence). CDR3 length: 10 amino acids. The V end was cut by 5 bases, the J end by 9 bases, with 11 bases between. The CDR3 nucleotides are TGCAGTGCTGGCCCACAGGGGCAGTACTTC. Amino acid sequence: CSAGPQGQYF.

Details on this clone: At one end the junction does not follow the germline gene, possibly because of a read error. The chain employs TRBV7-9 and TRBJ1-2, with D unresolved. The CDR3 loop spans 15 amino acids. Germline V lookup: CDR1 SEHNR, CDR2 FQNEAQ (reference sequence). CDR3 region: CSSSHAVEGHYGYTF. In nucleotides, the CDR3 is TGTTCCAGCAGCCATGCCGTAGAGGGCCACTATGGCTACACCTTC.

The V call is TRBV6-1, the J call TRBJ1-2; 7 bases map to TRBD1. The germline V gene has CDR1 MNHNS and CDR2 SASEGT. The junction had 8 bases not matched to a gene; V was cut back by 4 bases and J by 0 bases. CDR3 length: 16 residues. The CDR3 sequence is CASSAGDSLPNYGYTF. CDR3 sequence (DNA): TGTGCCAGCAGTGCGGGGGACAGTCTTCCTAACTATGGCTACACCTTC.